The sequence of this TCR beta chain was determined in a study of blood T cell repertoires in COVID-19. Across the study: Acute and convalescent COVID-19 specimens originated in the United States, Italy and Spain. The cDNA or gDNA used as material had been derived from T cells, B-cell-depleted T cells, or PBMCs.

The germline CDR1 and CDR2 sequences are MDHEN and SYDVKM. The CDR3 runs 15 residues. V shed 5 bases and J shed 9 bases, with 20 bases lying between them. The method was immunoSEQ multiplex PCR; TCRdb's version includes in-frame clones alone and lacks a portion of them. This table has some 90,000 clones, roughly nine tenths appearing once. The J gene is TRBJ2-1, the V gene TRBV28, with a weak D call TRBD2 (5 bases). The source of this sequence is a woman at least 80 years old with active COVID-19. The sequenced sample consisted of peripheral blood. This CDR3 reads CASSTGSAGRGEQFF. DNA for the CDR3: TGTGCCAGCAGTACGGGGTCCGCGGGTCGTGGTGAGCAGTTCTTC.